The 10 T cell receptor beta chains below come from one sample, sequenced in a study of molecular identifiers for immune sequencing clone quantification. TCRdb re-called the PCR reads through MiXCR, storing one row per CDR3 protein. The sample comprises about 300,000 distinct CDR3 sequences, over 20% of which are singletons, and approximately 0.84% rests with the top ten. Sequencing input: naive CD8+ T cells from blood, with Jurkat cell RNA spiked in. The subset was: FACS-sorted CD8+CD4-CCR7+CD45RA+ naive T cells. These receptors came from a human donor in good health. Some libraries in this study had Jurkat cell RNA spiked in.

Ten or more counts support this clonotype. This chain links TRBV6-5 with TRBJ2-7; D may be TRBD2 (6 bases). This CDR3 has 14 residues. CDR1 and CDR2 (germline): MNHEY, SVGAGI. The V end was cut by 2 bases, the J end by 2 bases, with 10 bases between. As DNA, the CDR3 is TGTGCCAGCAGTTACGGGGGGACCCCCTACGAGCAGTACTTC. Translated: CASSYGGTPYEQYF.

This clonotype was recorded many times. V is TRBV5-8 and J is TRBJ2-3; D might be TRBD2 (6 bases). From germline, CDR1 is SGHTS and CDR2 YDEGEE. This CDR3 spans 16 amino acids. Trimming stripped 0 bases from V and 4 bases from J, with 15 bases between. CDR3 nucleotides: TGTGCCAGCAGCTTGGAGGGACTGGGGTCTTCAGATACGCAGTATTTT. Translating it yields CASSLEGLGSSDTQYF.

This clonotype was observed a handful of times. The chain links TRBV29-1 to TRBJ2-1; weak D call: TRBD1 (6 bases). The CDR3 has 14 amino acids. CDR1 SQVTM and CDR2 ANQGSEA come from the germline V gene. V gave up 4 bases and J gave up 0 bases, with 10 bases separating them. The CDR3 region has the DNA TGCAGCGTTGCGGACAGTACCTCCTACAATGAGCAGTTCTTC. Amino acid sequence: CSVADSTSYNEQFF.

The table lists this clonotype with many counts. The CDR3 DNA follows: TGTGCCAGCAGCTGGGGACTAGCTTCCACCGGGGAGCTGTTTTTT. As protein: CASSWGLASTGELFF. The genes are TRBV7-3 and TRBJ2-2, with 9 bases aligning to TRBD2. The CDR3 runs 15 residues. J gave up 4 bases and V 4 bases, and 4 bases lay outside the gene matches. Germline values: CDR1 SGHTA, CDR2 FQGTGA. Looking up the rest from reference TRBV7-3 and TRBJ2-2 gives the full variable domain: GAGVSQTPSNKVTEKGKYVELRCDPISGHTALYWYRQSLGQGPEFLIYFQGTGAADDSGLPNDRFFAVRPEGSVSTLKIQRTERGDSAVYLCASSWGLASTGELFFGEGSRLTVL.

This clonotype was seen repeatedly, ten times or more. The chain links TRBV7-2 to TRBJ2-6; unclear D gene. CDR1 is SGHTA and CDR2 is FQGNSA in the germline V gene. The CDR3 loop spans 19 amino acids. V was pared by 5 bases and J by 0 bases, with 20 bases between. CDR3 loop: CASSDMHEHPDSGANVLTF. Here the CDR3 DNA reads TGTGCCAGCAGCGATATGCACGAACACCCCGACTCTGGGGCCAACGTCCTGACTTTC.

This clonotype has ten or more counts. The V and J genes are TRBV2 and TRBJ2-3; D tentatively fits TRBD1 or TRBD2 (5 bases each). Germline CDR1 is SNHLY and CDR2 is FYNNEI. The V gene lost 11 bases and the J gene lost 0 bases, with 18 bases spanning the gap. There are 15 residues in the CDR3. The CDR3 protein is CASSRGVISTDTQYF. The CDR3 region has the DNA TGTGCCTCGTCGAGGGGAGTTATTAGCACAGATACGCAGTATTTT.

There are a few counts of this clonotype. Here the CDR3 reads CASRDRASYEQYF. For the CDR3, the DNA is TGTGCCAGCAGAGACAGGGCTTCCTACGAGCAGTACTTC. The chain has TRBV28 and TRBJ2-7; TRBD1 matches 7 bases. V gave up 6 bases and J gave up 1 base; unmatched junction bases: 3. CDR1 and CDR2 (germline): MDHEN, SYDVKM. The CDR3 runs 13 residues.

This clonotype has a count of ten or more. The V and J genes are TRBV6-6 and TRBJ2-1, with a weak D call TRBD2 (6 bases). Deletions cut 4 bases from V and 7 bases from J, with 17 bases between. Germline V gives CDR1 MNHNY, CDR2 SVGAGI (reference sequence). There are 15 residues in the CDR3. CDR3 loop: CASSWHTGAGNEQFF. The DNA for the CDR3 is TGTGCCAGCAGTTGGCACACCGGGGCGGGGAATGAGCAGTTCTTC.

In its sample, this clonotype was seen many times. The V call is TRBV6-4, the J call TRBJ1-1, with 8 bases that match TRBD1. The CDR3 consists of 14 residues. Per germline, CDR1 MRHNA and CDR2 SNTAGT. V lost 6 bases to trimming and J lost 3 bases; unmatched junction nucleotides: 6. CDR3 sequence reads: CASRTGQGDTEAFF. CDR3 DNA: TGTGCCAGCAGGACCGGACAGGGAGACACTGAAGCTTTCTTT.

In the case of this clonotype: An end of the junction differs from the germline gene, which may be a read error. V and J are TRBV20-1 and TRBJ2-6; 10 nucleotides match TRBD2. The CDR3 consists of 22 residues. The germline gives CDR1 DFQATT, CDR2 SNEGSKA (reference sequence). CDR3 sequence: CSARDLRLAGDHLLSGANVPTF. CDR3 sequence (DNA): TGCAGTGCTAGAGACCTGAGGCTAGCGGGAGACCATCTTCTCTCTGGGGCCAACGTCCCGACTTTC.